This TCR beta chain was documented in a study of blood T cell repertoires in COVID-19. On the study more broadly: Acute and convalescent COVID-19 specimens originated in the United States, Italy and Spain. PBMCs, B-cell-depleted T cells, or T cells provided the cDNA or gDNA that made up the material.

The data were produced by immunoSEQ multiplex PCR, yet TCRdb's version contains in-frame clones alone and is incomplete. This repertoire shows approximately 220,000 clones, roughly 89% found once; its top ten account for 2.6%. Everyone who took part was roughly 18 to 89 years old, and they came from 24 US areas. About this clone itself: Its ends do not fully match the called genes, so a read error is possible.

CDR3 length equals 19 residues. CDR1 is LGHDT, CDR2 YNNKEL, per germline (reference sequence). The genes are TRBV3-1 (or the pseudogene TRBV3-2) and TRBJ2-7, with D perhaps TRBD1 (6 bases). Material for sequencing was PBMCs or T cells enriched from blood (not recorded which). This receptor was identified in a young woman with acute COVID-19. CDR3 bases: TGTGCCAACAGCCAAGTTGGGGGCAGGGTTGGTAAACCCCCCTACGAGCAGTACTTC. Protein: CANSQVGGRVGKPPYEQYF.